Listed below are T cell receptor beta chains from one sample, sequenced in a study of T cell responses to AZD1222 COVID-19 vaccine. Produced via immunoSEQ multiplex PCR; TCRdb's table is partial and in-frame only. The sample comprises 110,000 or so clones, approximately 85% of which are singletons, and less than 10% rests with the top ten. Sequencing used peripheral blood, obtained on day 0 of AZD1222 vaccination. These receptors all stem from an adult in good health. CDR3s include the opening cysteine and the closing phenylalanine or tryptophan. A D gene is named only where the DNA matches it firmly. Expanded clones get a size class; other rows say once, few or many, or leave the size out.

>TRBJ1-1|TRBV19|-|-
CASNPNYGRFMNTEAFF
TGTGCCAGTAACCCTAATTACGGACGGTTTATGAACACTGAAGCTTTCTTT
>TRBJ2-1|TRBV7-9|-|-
CASSSRQLMVVNEQFF
TGTGCCAGCAGCTCCCGTCAGCTCATGGTGGTCAACGAGCAGTTCTTC
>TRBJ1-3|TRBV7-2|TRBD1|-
CASSYDRANTIYF
TGTGCCAGCAGTTATGACAGGGCAAACACCATATATTTT
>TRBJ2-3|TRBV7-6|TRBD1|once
CASKRRDRGASTDTQYF
TGTGCCAGCAAGAGAAGGGACAGGGGGGCTAGCACAGATACGCAGTATTTT
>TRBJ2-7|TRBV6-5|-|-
CASGAPTYEQYF
TGTGCCAGCGGGGCCCCCACCTACGAGCAGTACTTC
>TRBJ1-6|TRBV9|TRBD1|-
CASSAKQGAGNNSPLHF
TGTGCCAGCAGCGCCAAACAGGGGGCGGGTAATAATTCACCCCTCCACTTT
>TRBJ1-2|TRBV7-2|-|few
CASSRDFSYGYTF
TGTGCCAGCAGTCGGGACTTTAGCTATGGCTACACCTTC
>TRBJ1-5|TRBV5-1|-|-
CASSLAPGASNQPQHF
TGCGCCAGCAGCTTGGCCCCCGGGGCTTCCAATCAGCCCCAGCATTTT
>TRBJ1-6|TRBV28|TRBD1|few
CASSPGGSYSPLHF
TGTGCCAGCAGCCCAGGGGGCAGTTATTCACCCCTCCACTTT
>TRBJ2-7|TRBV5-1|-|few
CASSRPLDLKTYEQYF
TGCGCCAGCAGCCGCCCGCTAGATCTCAAAACCTACGAGCAGTACTTC
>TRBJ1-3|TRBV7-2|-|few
CASSLWFSGNTIYF
TGTGCCAGCAGCTTATGGTTCTCGGGAAACACCATATATTTT
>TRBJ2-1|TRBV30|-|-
CAWVASGYYNEQFF
TGTGCCTGGGTTGCAAGTGGGTACTACAATGAGCAGTTCTTC
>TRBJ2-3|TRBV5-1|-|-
CASRASTDTQYF
TGCGCCAGCAGGGCTAGCACAGATACGCAGTATTTT
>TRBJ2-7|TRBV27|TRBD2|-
CASSGGTSGRYEQYF
TGTGCCAGCAGTGGGGGGACTAGCGGGAGGTACGAGCAGTACTTC
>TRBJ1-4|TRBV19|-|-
CASSIDPATNEKLFF
TGTGCCAGTAGTATAGACCCTGCAACTAATGAAAAACTGTTTTTT
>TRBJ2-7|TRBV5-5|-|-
CASSPDVTGYEQYF
TGTGCCAGCAGCCCGGACGTCACGGGGTACGAGCAGTACTTC
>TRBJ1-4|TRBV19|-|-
CASTTVSGEEKLFF
TGTGCCAGTACCACGGTGAGTGGGGAAGAAAAACTGTTTTTT
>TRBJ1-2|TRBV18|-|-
CASSPGRELGYTF
TGTGCCAGCTCACCGGGCAGGGAACTTGGCTACACCTTC
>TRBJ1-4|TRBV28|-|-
CASSFPGRNEKLFF
TGTGCCAGCAGTTTCCCCGGACGGAATGAAAAACTGTTTTTT
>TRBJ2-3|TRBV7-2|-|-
CASSFKVPPGTQYF
TGTGCCAGCAGCTTCAAAGTTCCGCCGGGTACGCAGTATTTT
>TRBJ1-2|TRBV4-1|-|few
CASRPVGAVGGYTF
TGCGCCAGCCGCCCCGTGGGGGCAGTCGGTGGCTACACCTTC